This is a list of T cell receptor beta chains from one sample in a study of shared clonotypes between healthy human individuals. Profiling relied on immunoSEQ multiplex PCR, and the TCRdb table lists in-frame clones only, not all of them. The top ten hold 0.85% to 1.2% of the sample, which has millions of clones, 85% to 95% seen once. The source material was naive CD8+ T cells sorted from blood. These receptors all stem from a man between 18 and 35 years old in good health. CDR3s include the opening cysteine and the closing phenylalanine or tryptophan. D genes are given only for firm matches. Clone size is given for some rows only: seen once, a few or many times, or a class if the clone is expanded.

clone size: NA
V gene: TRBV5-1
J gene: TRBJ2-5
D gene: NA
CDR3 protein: CASSFKWEQGAGTQYF
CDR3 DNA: TGCGCCAGCAGCTTCAAGTGGGAGCAGGGAGCGGGGACCCAGTACTTC

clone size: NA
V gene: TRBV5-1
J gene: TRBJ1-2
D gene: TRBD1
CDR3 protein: CASSPGTVQGLRFDGYTF
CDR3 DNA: TGCGCCAGCAGTCCAGGGACAGTTCAGGGTTTAAGGTTCGATGGCTACACCTTC

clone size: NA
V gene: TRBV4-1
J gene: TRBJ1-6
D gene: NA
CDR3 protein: CASSPSAGVVFAESPLHF
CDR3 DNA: TGCGCCAGCAGCCCCTCGGCAGGGGTGGTCTTTGCTGAGTCACCCCTCCACTTT

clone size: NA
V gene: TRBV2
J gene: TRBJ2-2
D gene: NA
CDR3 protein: CASSAGGELFF
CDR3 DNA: TGTGCCAGCAGTGCGGGCGGGGAGCTGTTTTTT

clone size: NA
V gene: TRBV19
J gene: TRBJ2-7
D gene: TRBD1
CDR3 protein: CASSPGQVTYEQYF
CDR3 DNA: TGTGCCAGTAGTCCCGGACAGGTAACCTACGAGCAGTACTTC

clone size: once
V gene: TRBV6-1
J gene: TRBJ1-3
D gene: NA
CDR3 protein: CASSEGRSSGNTIYF
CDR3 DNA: TGTGCCAGCAGTGAAGGCAGGTCCTCTGGAAACACCATATATTTT

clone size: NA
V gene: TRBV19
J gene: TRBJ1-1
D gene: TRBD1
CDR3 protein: CASSISTGALNTEAFF
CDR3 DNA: TGTGCCAGTAGTATCTCGACAGGGGCGCTGAACACTGAAGCTTTCTTT

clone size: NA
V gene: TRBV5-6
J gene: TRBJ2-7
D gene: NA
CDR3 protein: CASSLETGEQYF
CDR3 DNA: TGTGCCAGCAGCTTGGAGACCGGTGAGCAGTACTTC

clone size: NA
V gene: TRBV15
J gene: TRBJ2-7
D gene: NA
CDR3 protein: CATSRDHYEQYF
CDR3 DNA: TGTGCCACCAGCAGGGATCATTACGAGCAGTACTTC

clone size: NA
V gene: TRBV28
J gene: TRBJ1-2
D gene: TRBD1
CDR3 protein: CASNSGTGYGYTF
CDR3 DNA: TGTGCCAGCAATTCCGGGACAGGGTATGGCTACACCTTC

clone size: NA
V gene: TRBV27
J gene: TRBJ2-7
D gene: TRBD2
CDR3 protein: CASSLGLAGYEQYF
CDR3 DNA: TGTGCCAGCAGTTTGGGACTAGCGGGTTACGAGCAGTACTTC

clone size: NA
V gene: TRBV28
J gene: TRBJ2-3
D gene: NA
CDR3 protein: CASSPFSSDTQYF
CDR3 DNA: TGTGCCAGCAGTCCATTCTCTTCAGATACGCAGTATTTT

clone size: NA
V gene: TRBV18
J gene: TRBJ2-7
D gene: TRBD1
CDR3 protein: CASSQTGTSYEQYF
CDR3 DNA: TGTGCCAGCTCACAGACAGGGACCTCCTACGAGCAGTACTTC

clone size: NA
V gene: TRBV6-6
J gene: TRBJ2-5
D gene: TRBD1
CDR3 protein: CASSNRQGPRETQYF
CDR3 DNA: TGTGCCAGCAGCAATCGACAGGGGCCCCGGGAGACCCAGTACTTC

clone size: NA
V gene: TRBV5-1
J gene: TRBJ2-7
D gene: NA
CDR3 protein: CATSSEGIEQYF
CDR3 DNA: TGCGCCACCAGTAGCGAGGGAATAGAGCAGTACTTC

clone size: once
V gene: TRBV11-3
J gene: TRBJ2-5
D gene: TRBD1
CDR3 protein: CASSAGTGSGEETQYF
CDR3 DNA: TGTGCCAGCAGCGCCGGGACAGGTTCGGGGGAAGAGACCCAGTACTTC

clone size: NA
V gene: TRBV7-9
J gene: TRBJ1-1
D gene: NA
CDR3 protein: CASSLFGLNTEAFF
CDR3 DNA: TGTGCCAGCAGCTTATTTGGGTTGAACACTGAAGCTTTCTTT

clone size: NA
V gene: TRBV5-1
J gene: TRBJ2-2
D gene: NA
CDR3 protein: CASSLARLGETTGELFF
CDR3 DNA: TGCGCCAGCAGCTTGGCCCGGTTAGGGGAAACCACCGGGGAGCTGTTTTTT

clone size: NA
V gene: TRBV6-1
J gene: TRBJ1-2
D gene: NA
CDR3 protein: CAALSQKYTYGYTF
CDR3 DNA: TGTGCCGCTTTATCCCAAAAATATACCTATGGCTACACCTTC

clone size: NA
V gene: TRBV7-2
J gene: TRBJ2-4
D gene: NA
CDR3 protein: CASSLDLGKDIQYF
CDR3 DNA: TGTGCCAGCAGCTTAGATCTAGGGAAGGACATTCAGTACTTC

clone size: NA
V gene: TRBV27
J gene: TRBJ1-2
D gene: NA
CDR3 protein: CASSLKGSSYGYTF
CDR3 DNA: TGTGCCAGCAGCCTAAAGGGAAGCTCCTATGGCTACACCTTC

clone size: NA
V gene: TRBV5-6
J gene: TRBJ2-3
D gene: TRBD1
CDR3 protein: CASSFRTGAGRVTDTQYF
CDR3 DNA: TGTGCCAGCAGCTTTCGGACAGGGGCCGGTAGAGTTACAGATACGCAGTATTTT

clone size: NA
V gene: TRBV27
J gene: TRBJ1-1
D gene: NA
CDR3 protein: CASSFSADTEAFF
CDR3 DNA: TGTGCCAGCAGTTTCTCGGCGGACACTGAAGCTTTCTTT

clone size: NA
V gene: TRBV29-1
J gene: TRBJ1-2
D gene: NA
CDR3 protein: CSVEDRTDPRMGGYTF
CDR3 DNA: TGCAGCGTTGAAGATCGGACAGACCCCCGGATGGGTGGCTACACCTTC

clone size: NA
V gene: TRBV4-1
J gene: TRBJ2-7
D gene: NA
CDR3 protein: CASSRGNEQYF
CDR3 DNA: TGCGCCAGCAGCCGGGGAAACGAGCAGTACTTC

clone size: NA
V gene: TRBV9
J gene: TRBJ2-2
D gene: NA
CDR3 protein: CASGDTGELFF
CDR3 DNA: TGTGCCAGCGGGGACACCGGGGAGCTGTTTTTT

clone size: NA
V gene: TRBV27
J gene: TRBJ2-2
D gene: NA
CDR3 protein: CASSPRLGGGELFF
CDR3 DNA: TGTGCCAGCAGCCCACGCCTGGGTGGCGGGGAGCTGTTTTTT

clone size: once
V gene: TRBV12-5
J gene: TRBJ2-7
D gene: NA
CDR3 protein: CASGSTYDSHPYEQYF
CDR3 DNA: TGTGCTAGTGGTTCGACCTATGACAGCCACCCCTACGAGCAGTACTTC

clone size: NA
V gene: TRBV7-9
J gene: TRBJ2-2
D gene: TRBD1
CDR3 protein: CASSGRGTGDTGELFF
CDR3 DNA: TGTGCCAGCAGCGGAAGGGGGACAGGGGACACCGGGGAGCTGTTTTTT

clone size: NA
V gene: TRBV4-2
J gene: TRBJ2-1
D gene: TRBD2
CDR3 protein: CASSQEASGGYNEQFF
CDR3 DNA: TGTGCCAGCAGCCAAGAGGCTAGCGGGGGCTACAATGAGCAGTTCTTC

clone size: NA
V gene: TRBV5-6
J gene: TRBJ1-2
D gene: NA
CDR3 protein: CASSPDSFNYGYTF
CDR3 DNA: TGTGCCAGCAGCCCGGACAGTTTTAACTATGGCTACACCTTC

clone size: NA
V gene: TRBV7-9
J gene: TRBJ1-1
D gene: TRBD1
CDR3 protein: CASSRQGKNTEAFF
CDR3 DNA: TGTGCCAGCAGCCGACAGGGGAAGAACACTGAAGCTTTCTTT

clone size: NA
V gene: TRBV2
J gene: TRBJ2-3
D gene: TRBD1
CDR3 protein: CASTTQGEPDTQYF
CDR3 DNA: TGTGCCAGCACGACACAGGGGGAACCAGATACGCAGTATTTT

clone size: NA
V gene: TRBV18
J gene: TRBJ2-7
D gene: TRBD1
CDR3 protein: CASSPRPGQGAYEQYF
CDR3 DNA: TGTGCCAGCTCACCTCGCCCGGGACAGGGGGCATACGAGCAGTACTTC

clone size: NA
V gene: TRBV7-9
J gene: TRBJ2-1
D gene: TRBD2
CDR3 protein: CASSLALAGAGNEQFF
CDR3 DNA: TGTGCCAGCAGCTTAGCGCTAGCGGGAGCCGGCAATGAGCAGTTCTTC

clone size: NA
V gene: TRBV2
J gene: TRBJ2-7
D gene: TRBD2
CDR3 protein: CALFATRTSGHEQYF
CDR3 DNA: TGTGCCCTCTTCGCCACGCGGACTAGCGGCCACGAGCAGTACTTC

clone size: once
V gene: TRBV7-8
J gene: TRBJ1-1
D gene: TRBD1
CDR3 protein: CASSPRQGARAEAFF
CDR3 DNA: TGTGCCAGCAGCCCCAGACAGGGGGCTCGCGCTGAAGCTTTCTTT

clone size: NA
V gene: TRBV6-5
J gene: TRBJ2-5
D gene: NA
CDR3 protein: CASSFAAPTFQETQYF
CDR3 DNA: TGTGCCAGCAGTTTCGCCGCGCCTACCTTTCAAGAGACCCAGTACTTC

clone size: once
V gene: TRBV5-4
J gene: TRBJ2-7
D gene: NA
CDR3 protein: CAAWTAPDEQYF
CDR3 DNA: TGTGCTGCCTGGACCGCGCCCGACGAGCAGTACTTC

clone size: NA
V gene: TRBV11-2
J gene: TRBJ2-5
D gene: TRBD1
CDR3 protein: CASSLEDRAWETQYF
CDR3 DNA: TGTGCCAGCAGCTTAGAGGACAGGGCTTGGGAGACCCAGTACTTC

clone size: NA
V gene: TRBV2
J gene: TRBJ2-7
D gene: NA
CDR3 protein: CASSEGRQGRSYEQYF
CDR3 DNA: TGTGCCAGCAGTGAAGGAAGGCAGGGGAGATCCTACGAGCAGTACTTC